These T cell receptor beta chains were read from a single sample in a study of blood T cell repertoires in COVID-19. Generated by immunoSEQ multiplex PCR, the TCRdb table keeps only in-frame clones and is missing some. The sample yields some 150,000 clones, around four fifths seen once. The sequenced sample was PBMCs or T cells enriched from blood (not recorded which). These receptors came from a woman aged 40 to 50 who had recovered from COVID-19. Both conserved end residues are part of each CDR3. D genes are given only for firm matches. Rows give clone size only sometimes, using once, few, many, or a class for an expanded clone.

j_call: TRBJ2-5
v_call: TRBV4-1
clone_size: -
d_call: TRBD2
cdr3_nt: TGCGCCAGCAGCCAAGGGTCTAGCGGGAGCCACGGGGAGACCCAGTACTTC
cdr3_aa: CASSQGSSGSHGETQYF

j_call: TRBJ1-1
v_call: TRBV25-1
clone_size: few
d_call: -
cdr3_nt: TGTGCCAGCAGTGACCCCAGGGGCAAGAACACTGAAGCTTTCTTT
cdr3_aa: CASSDPRGKNTEAFF

j_call: TRBJ1-3
v_call: TRBV7-9
clone_size: -
d_call: -
cdr3_nt: TGTGCCAGCAGCTTAAATACTTCTGGAAACACCATATATTTT
cdr3_aa: CASSLNTSGNTIYF

j_call: TRBJ1-2
v_call: TRBV27
clone_size: once
d_call: TRBD1
cdr3_nt: TGTGCCAGCAGTATGACAGGGTTAAATAACTATGGCTACACCTTC
cdr3_aa: CASSMTGLNNYGYTF

j_call: TRBJ2-1
v_call: TRBV11-2
clone_size: -
d_call: TRBD2
cdr3_nt: TGTGCCAGCGGAACTAGCGGGACCTACAATGAGCAGTTCTTC
cdr3_aa: CASGTSGTYNEQFF

j_call: TRBJ2-5
v_call: TRBV7-6
clone_size: -
d_call: TRBD2
cdr3_nt: TGTGCCAGCTCAGCGGGGGGCTTCCAAGAGACCCAGTACTTC
cdr3_aa: CASSAGGFQETQYF

j_call: TRBJ2-1
v_call: TRBV11-3
clone_size: -
d_call: -
cdr3_nt: TGTGCCAGCAGCCTAGGGGAGAACAATGAGCAGTTCTTC
cdr3_aa: CASSLGENNEQFF

j_call: TRBJ2-4
v_call: TRBV19
clone_size: once
d_call: TRBD2
cdr3_nt: TGTGCCAGTAGTAGGCGGGAGAAAACCAAAAACATTCAGTACTTC
cdr3_aa: CASSRREKTKNIQYF

j_call: TRBJ1-1
v_call: TRBV5-1
clone_size: once
d_call: -
cdr3_nt: TGCGCCAGCAGCTTTGCTGCCTCTGGGTCACTAATTGAAGCTTTCTTT
cdr3_aa: CASSFAASGSLIEAFF

j_call: TRBJ2-2
v_call: TRBV5-4
clone_size: -
d_call: -
cdr3_nt: TGTGCCAGCAGCGTGGACAGGAACACCGGGGAGCTGTTTTTT
cdr3_aa: CASSVDRNTGELFF

j_call: TRBJ2-7
v_call: TRBV4-1
clone_size: -
d_call: TRBD1
cdr3_nt: TGCGCCAGCAGCCAGAACAGGGGCCCTGACTACGAGCAGTACTTC
cdr3_aa: CASSQNRGPDYEQYF

j_call: TRBJ2-4
v_call: TRBV9
clone_size: -
d_call: -
cdr3_nt: TGTGCCAGCAGCGAGGGGGAGGGCCTCAAAAACATTCAGTACTTC
cdr3_aa: CASSEGEGLKNIQYF

j_call: TRBJ1-1
v_call: TRBV6-2/TRBV6-3
clone_size: -
d_call: TRBD1
cdr3_nt: TGTGCCAGCAGTTACCATACAGGGGAACTAAACACTGAAGCTTTCTTT
cdr3_aa: CASSYHTGELNTEAFF

j_call: TRBJ2-3
v_call: TRBV7-2
clone_size: few
d_call: -
cdr3_nt: TGTGCCAGCAGCTGGGGGCCGACAGATACGCAGTATTTT
cdr3_aa: CASSWGPTDTQYF

j_call: TRBJ2-3
v_call: TRBV18
clone_size: once
d_call: -
cdr3_nt: TGTGCCAGCTCACTATTGGGACCGGGAGGCACAGATACGCAGTATTTT
cdr3_aa: CASSLLGPGGTDTQYF

j_call: TRBJ2-2
v_call: TRBV5-6
clone_size: -
d_call: -
cdr3_nt: TGTGCCAGCAGCTTGGCCCTAACCAGGGAAAACACCGGGGAGCTGTTTTTT
cdr3_aa: CASSLALTRENTGELFF

j_call: TRBJ2-7
v_call: TRBV5-1
clone_size: -
d_call: -
cdr3_nt: TGCGCCAGCAGCTTGGACTCGGGCTCCTACGAGCAGTACTTC
cdr3_aa: CASSLDSGSYEQYF

j_call: TRBJ2-5
v_call: TRBV15
clone_size: -
d_call: TRBD1
cdr3_nt: TGTGCCACCAGCAGCGGGACAGTGAGGTACCAAGAGACCCAGTACTTC
cdr3_aa: CATSSGTVRYQETQYF

j_call: TRBJ1-6
v_call: TRBV9
clone_size: -
d_call: -
cdr3_nt: TGTGCCAGCAGCGTAGTGGCAGGGTCCTCACCCCTCCACTTT
cdr3_aa: CASSVVAGSSPLHF

j_call: TRBJ2-1
v_call: TRBV6-5
clone_size: -
d_call: -
cdr3_nt: TGTGCCAGCAGGGGGACTTTCTACAATGAGCAGTTCTTC
cdr3_aa: CASRGTFYNEQFF

j_call: TRBJ1-1
v_call: TRBV6-6
clone_size: few
d_call: TRBD1
cdr3_nt: TGTGCCACTGGTTGGGGGACAGGGGCTCGGCACACTGAAGCTTTCTTT
cdr3_aa: CATGWGTGARHTEAFF

j_call: TRBJ2-1
v_call: TRBV7-7
clone_size: -
d_call: TRBD1
cdr3_nt: TGTGCCAGCAGCTTAGGAGGCCGGACAGGGGGCGATGAGCAGTTCTTC
cdr3_aa: CASSLGGRTGGDEQFF

j_call: TRBJ1-5
v_call: TRBV20-1
clone_size: -
d_call: -
cdr3_nt: TGCAGTGCTAGTCGAGGAGACAATCAGCCCCAGCATTTT
cdr3_aa: CSASRGDNQPQHF

j_call: TRBJ2-1
v_call: TRBV7-6
clone_size: -
d_call: -
cdr3_nt: TGTGCCAGCAGCCTAGAGGACTATGGGGAGCAGTTCTTC
cdr3_aa: CASSLEDYGEQFF

j_call: TRBJ1-1
v_call: TRBV7-8
clone_size: -
d_call: -
cdr3_nt: TGTGCCAGCAGCTTAGCCGAGGGGAGGGGAACTGAAGCTTTCTTT
cdr3_aa: CASSLAEGRGTEAFF

j_call: TRBJ1-3
v_call: TRBV21-1
clone_size: few
d_call: -
cdr3_nt: TGTGCCAGCAGCCTCCGGGACATCAGGGCCCCTGGAAACACCATATATTTT
cdr3_aa: CASSLRDIRAPGNTIYF

j_call: TRBJ2-7
v_call: TRBV2
clone_size: once
d_call: -
cdr3_nt: TGTGCCAGCAGTGAAGCCGGGAACAGGGTCGGGCAGTACTTC
cdr3_aa: CASSEAGNRVGQYF

j_call: TRBJ2-5
v_call: TRBV5-4
clone_size: -
d_call: -
cdr3_nt: TGTGCCAGCAGCTTGGCATTAGGAGTGGGAGAGACCCAGTACTTC
cdr3_aa: CASSLALGVGETQYF

j_call: TRBJ1-1
v_call: TRBV6-5
clone_size: -
d_call: TRBD1
cdr3_nt: TGTGCCAGCAGCGACAGGGACAGGAACACTGAAGCTTTCTTT
cdr3_aa: CASSDRDRNTEAFF

j_call: TRBJ1-2
v_call: TRBV5-5
clone_size: -
d_call: -
cdr3_nt: TGTGCCAGCAGCTTGCAGGAGGCCTATGGCTACACCTTC
cdr3_aa: CASSLQEAYGYTF

j_call: TRBJ2-5
v_call: TRBV20-1
clone_size: -
d_call: -
cdr3_nt: TGCAGTGCTAGTCGGATCAGGGCCCAAGAGACCCAGTACTTC
cdr3_aa: CSASRIRAQETQYF

j_call: TRBJ2-7
v_call: TRBV13
clone_size: -
d_call: TRBD2
cdr3_nt: TGTGCCAGCAGCTTCGGGACTAGCGATGCCTACGAGCAGTACTTC
cdr3_aa: CASSFGTSDAYEQYF

j_call: TRBJ1-5
v_call: TRBV19
clone_size: -
d_call: -
cdr3_nt: TGTGCCAGTAGCAACCAGGGTTATCAGCCCCAGCATTTT
cdr3_aa: CASSNQGYQPQHF

j_call: TRBJ1-1
v_call: TRBV19
clone_size: -
d_call: -
cdr3_nt: TGTGCCAGTATTGGGACACAGAACACTGAAGCTTTCTTT
cdr3_aa: CASIGTQNTEAFF

j_call: TRBJ2-1
v_call: TRBV11-2
clone_size: -
d_call: -
cdr3_nt: TGTGCCAGCAGCAGACTTGTTTCCTCCTACAATGAGCAGTTCTTC
cdr3_aa: CASSRLVSSYNEQFF

j_call: TRBJ2-3
v_call: TRBV6-2/TRBV6-3
clone_size: once
d_call: TRBD2
cdr3_nt: TGTGCCAGCAGTTACGTGCGGGGGGCAGTCACAGATACGCAGTATTTT
cdr3_aa: CASSYVRGAVTDTQYF

j_call: TRBJ1-1
v_call: TRBV28
clone_size: few
d_call: -
cdr3_nt: TGTGCCAGCAGTTTAGGGGGGGCAGGTAACACTGAAGCTTTCTTT
cdr3_aa: CASSLGGAGNTEAFF

j_call: TRBJ2-7
v_call: TRBV7-9
clone_size: -
d_call: TRBD1
cdr3_nt: TGTGCCAGCAGCTCGGACAGGGAAAACTACGAGCAGTACTTC
cdr3_aa: CASSSDRENYEQYF

j_call: TRBJ1-4
v_call: TRBV2
clone_size: -
d_call: -
cdr3_nt: TGTGCCAGCAGGTACGGCACAGGGATCGGCGAAAAACTGTTTTTT
cdr3_aa: CASRYGTGIGEKLFF

j_call: TRBJ1-2
v_call: TRBV11-2
clone_size: -
d_call: -
cdr3_nt: TGTGCCAGCAGCCAAGGGGGAATACGAGGCTACACCTTC
cdr3_aa: CASSQGGIRGYTF

j_call: TRBJ2-2
v_call: TRBV7-6
clone_size: -
d_call: TRBD2
cdr3_nt: TGTGCCAGCAGCCTCGGACTAGCGGGAGGAGGAGACACCGGGGAGCTGTTTTTT
cdr3_aa: CASSLGLAGGGDTGELFF

j_call: TRBJ2-7
v_call: TRBV9
clone_size: -
d_call: -
cdr3_nt: TGTGCCAGCAGCGTAGGGATTGGGGGGAGTTCCTACGAGCAGTACTTC
cdr3_aa: CASSVGIGGSSYEQYF

j_call: TRBJ1-6
v_call: TRBV25-1
clone_size: -
d_call: TRBD1
cdr3_nt: TGTGCCAGCAGTGAATCCCACAGGGGGGGGAATTCACCCCTCCACTTT
cdr3_aa: CASSESHRGGNSPLHF

j_call: TRBJ1-1
v_call: TRBV5-1
clone_size: few
d_call: TRBD1
cdr3_nt: TGCGCCAGCAGCTCACAGGGGGCCAACACTGAAGCTTTCTTT
cdr3_aa: CASSSQGANTEAFF

j_call: TRBJ1-2
v_call: TRBV27
clone_size: -
d_call: -
cdr3_nt: TGTGCCAGCAGCCCTTCTTCGGTTGATAACTATGGCTACACCTTC
cdr3_aa: CASSPSSVDNYGYTF

j_call: TRBJ1-5
v_call: TRBV20-1
clone_size: few
d_call: TRBD1
cdr3_nt: TGCAGTGCTAGTCGGGACAGGAGGGAGCAGCCCCAGCATTTT
cdr3_aa: CSASRDRREQPQHF